A single sample is the source of the 28 T cell receptor beta chains below, sequenced in a study of OX40 agonist ivuxolimab in advanced cancers. This table comes from immunoSEQ multiplex PCR, and its TCRdb copy is limited to in-frame clones, with some not included. The sample includes more than 100,000 clones, 93% seen only once; the top ten take approximately 0.15%. This specimen consisted of CD4+ or CD8+ T cells sorted from blood, obtained in a trial of the OX40 agonist ivuxolimab. Receptor source: an adult with an advanced solid tumor such as melanoma, head and neck, liver or kidney cancer.

This rearrangement joins TRBV6-6 to TRBJ1-2; 12 bases are shared with TRBD1. The V segment lost 0 bases and the J segment 8 bases; nucleotides outside the gene matches: 1. The germline gives CDR1 MNHNY, CDR2 SVGAGI (reference sequence). The CDR3 runs 14 residues. In DNA, the CDR3 is TGTGCCAGCAGTTACTCGGGACAGGGGGCAGGCTACACCTTC. Its translation: CASSYSGQGAGYTF.

The rearrangement links TRBV6-6 to TRBJ1-5, with D unresolved. The V gene lost 5 bases and the J gene lost 3 bases, with 17 bases spanning the gap. The CDR3 totals 16 residues. The germline V gene encodes CDR1 MNHNY and CDR2 SVGAGI (reference sequence). The CDR3 region has the DNA TGTGCCAGCAGTGTACTGCAAACTTCTTCCAATCAGCCCCAGCATTTT. Protein: CASSVLQTSSNQPQHF.

The rearrangement links TRBV15 to TRBJ2-3; 9 positions agree with TRBD1. Germline-derived CDR1 and CDR2 are LNHNV and YYDKDF (reference sequence). V gave up 5 bases and J gave up 6 bases; unmatched junction bases: 12. CDR3 length: 16 amino acids. CDR3: CATSGLTQGAADTQYF. DNA for the CDR3: TGTGCCACCAGCGGACTTACACAGGGGGCGGCCGATACGCAGTATTTT.

This chain joins TRBV15 and TRBJ2-1; either TRBD1 or TRBD2 may fit D (6 bases each). The CDR3 runs 16 residues. In germline, CDR1 is LNHNV, CDR2 YYDKDF (reference sequence). The V end was cut by 0 bases, the J end by 9 bases, with 18 bases between. CDR3 sequence: CATSRDSASEGGEQFF. CDR3 coding DNA: TGTGCCACCAGCAGAGATTCCGCTAGCGAGGGGGGTGAGCAGTTCTTC.

The rearrangement links TRBV19 to TRBJ2-5; 8 nucleotides agree with TRBD2. The CDR3 has 15 residues. Germline lookup yields CDR1 LNHDA and CDR2 SQIVND (reference sequence). J lost 7 bases, V lost 7 bases, and 14 bases had no gene match. The CDR3 here is CASTPREGLSGTQYF. The CDR3 DNA reads TGTGCCAGTACCCCTCGGGAGGGTTTGAGCGGGACCCAGTACTTC.

The chain uses TRBV28 and TRBJ1-2; D not resolved. The CDR3 has 15 residues. Germline V CDR1 and CDR2: MDHEN, SYDVKM. V lost 5 bases to trimming and J lost 1 base, with 14 bases between them. The CDR3 sequence is CASSPFPSLNYGYTF. The CDR3 DNA sequence: TGTGCCAGCAGTCCTTTCCCCTCCCTTAACTATGGCTACACCTTC.

This clone was seen a handful of times. V is TRBV7-2 and J is TRBJ2-1; the match to TRBD2 covers 9 bases. CDR1 and CDR2 from the germline V gene are SGHTA and FQGNSA. This CDR3 has 14 amino acids. V lost 5 bases, J lost 8 bases, and 7 bases stayed unmatched. CDR3 bases: TGTGCCAGCAGCCAGGGACTAGCCCGGGATGAGCAGTTCTTC. This sequence encodes CASSQGLARDEQFF.

The chain has TRBV9 and TRBJ2-2; the D is unclear. The CDR3 loop spans 12 amino acids. CDR1 SGDLS and CDR2 YYNGEE come from the germline V gene. V lost 2 bases and J lost 6, with 5 bases in between. CDR3 nucleotide sequence: TGTGCCAGCAGCGTTCCCCCCGGGGAGCTGTTTTTT. Its translation is CASSVPPGELFF.

The chain employs TRBV2 and TRBJ2-5; TRBD1 or TRBD2 may be the D gene (6 bases each). Germline assignment: CDR1 SNHLY and CDR2 FYNNEI. The CDR3 is 15 amino acids. Trimming took 3 bases from V and 7 from J, leaving 18 bases between them. The CDR3 is CASSDGGGRLGTQYF. In nucleotides, the CDR3 is TGTGCCAGCAGTGATGGAGGGGGTCGGTTAGGGACCCAGTACTTC.

The chain recombines TRBV5-6 with TRBJ2-3; D is unclear. The CDR3 is made up of 16 amino acids. The germline V gene has CDR1 SGHDT and CDR2 YYEEEE. V lost 2 bases to trimming and J lost 1 base, with 14 bases between them. Here the CDR3 reads CASSFKRIGGTDTQYF. DNA of the CDR3: TGTGCCAGCAGCTTTAAAAGGATCGGAGGCACAGATACGCAGTATTTT.

The rearrangement joins TRBV19 to TRBJ2-4, with TRBD1 matching 10 bases. The trim removed 5 bases at V and 1 base at J, leaving 2 bases unmatched. This CDR3 contains 15 residues. Germline CDR1 and CDR2: LNHDA and SQIVND (reference sequence). CDR3 in amino acids: CASSDRGRAKNIQYF. The DNA of the CDR3 is TGTGCCAGTAGTGACAGGGGGCGGGCCAAAAACATTCAGTACTTC. The whole variable domain, filled in from reference TRBV19 and TRBJ2-4, reads DGGITQSPKYLFRKEGQNVTLSCEQNLNHDAMYWYRQDPGQGLRLIYYSQIVNDFQKGDIAEGYSVSREKKESFPLTVTSAQKNPTAFYLCASSDRGRAKNIQYFGAGTRLSVL.

This chain uses TRBV5-3 with TRBJ1-6; D is ambiguous. TRBV5-3 is known as an ORF, though its function is uncertain. This CDR3 is 17 amino acids long. V gave up 0 bases and J gave up 2 bases, with 12 bases separating them. The CDR3 sequence is CARSLGDLVAYNSPLHF. The DNA of the CDR3 is TGTGCCAGAAGCTTGGGGGATTTAGTCGCCTATAATTCACCCCTCCACTTT.

The gene calls are TRBV6-6 and TRBJ2-1, with TRBD2 identical over 8 bases. Germline V CDR1 and CDR2: MNHNY, SVGAGI (reference sequence). V lost 4 bases, J lost 10 bases, and 15 bases stayed unmatched. CDR3 length: 16 residues. In nucleotides, the CDR3 is TGTGCCAGCAGTTCTTCTCGGGGGGGGTGGGCAACGGAGCAGTTCTTC. Amino acids: CASSSSRGGWATEQFF.

This chain joins TRBV9 and TRBJ2-3; TRBD1 might be the D (5 bases). This CDR3 contains 15 residues. The ends were cut back, 0 bases at V and 11 bases at J, with 19 bases in the middle. Germline V gives CDR1 SGDLS, CDR2 YYNGEE. The CDR3 spells CASSVVVDSPQGQYF. DNA for the CDR3: TGTGCCAGCAGCGTAGTGGTTGACAGCCCTCAGGGGCAGTATTTT.

V is TRBV6-1 and J is TRBJ1-5; unclear D gene. This CDR3 has 16 residues. Trimming removed 0 bases at V and 6 bases at J, with 15 bases between. CDR1 MNHNS and CDR2 SASEGT come from the germline V gene. CDR3 residues: CASSEAFLLSGQPQHF. DNA for the CDR3: TGTGCCAGCAGTGAAGCGTTCCTACTAAGCGGTCAGCCCCAGCATTTT.

This clone was recorded only once. The chain combines TRBV5-1 with TRBJ1-2; D is uncertain. Trimming took 2 bases from V and 2 from J, leaving 10 bases between them. CDR3 length: 14 amino acids. Per germline, CDR1 SGHRS and CDR2 YFSETQ. The CDR3 DNA sequence: TGCGCCAGCAGCTTAACGACTCTGAACTATGGCTACACCTTC. It codes for CASSLTTLNYGYTF.

The CDR3: CASSLARDGYTF. CDR3 nucleotide sequence: TGTGCCAGCAGCTTGGCTCGGGATGGCTACACCTTC. The J gene is TRBJ1-2, the V gene TRBV11-1; D call uncertain. Trimming shortened V by 3 bases and J by 6 bases, and 8 bases separated the two germline ends. The V gene's germline CDR1 is SGHAT and CDR2 FQDESV (reference sequence). CDR3 length: 12 residues.

The genes are TRBV5-1 and TRBJ1-4, with D unclear. V was shortened by 1 base and J by 5 bases, with 9 bases between the two germline ends. CDR1 and CDR2 (germline): SGHRS, YFSETQ. The CDR3 sequence is 14 residues long. CDR3 protein: CASSLQPANEKLFF. CDR3 sequence (DNA): TGCGCCAGCAGCTTGCAGCCCGCGAATGAAAAACTGTTTTTT.

The chain combines TRBV19 with TRBJ2-7, with D perhaps matching TRBD1 (5 bases). Germline V gene sequence: CDR1 LNHDA, CDR2 SQIVND (reference sequence). The CDR3 contains 13 residues. V was cut by 4 bases and J by 3 bases, with 10 bases left in between. Written as DNA, the CDR3 is TGTGCCAGTAGTAGACAGAATGGCTACGAGCAGTACTTC. The encoded protein is CASSRQNGYEQYF. The variable domain in full, completed from reference TRBV19 and TRBJ2-7, reads DGGITQSPKYLFRKEGQNVTLSCEQNLNHDAMYWYRQDPGQGLRLIYYSQIVNDFQKGDIAEGYSVSREKKESFPLTVTSAQKNPTAFYLCASSRQNGYEQYFGPGTRLTVT.

This chain uses TRBV5-4 with TRBJ1-2; tentative D call: TRBD1 (6 bases). This CDR3 is built from 14 residues. Trimming left V 2 bases short and J 3 bases short, with 11 bases between. The germline CDR1 and CDR2 sequences are SGHNT and YYREEE (reference sequence). CDR3 sequence reads: CASSFGQRDYGYTF. The CDR3 DNA reads as TGTGCCAGCAGCTTTGGACAGAGGGACTATGGCTACACCTTC.

This clone was recorded once. V and J are TRBV4-1 and TRBJ2-2, with D possibly matching TRBD1 (5 bases). This CDR3 region has 17 residues. Deletions cut 0 bases from V and 2 bases from J, with 13 bases between. From germline, CDR1 is MGHRA and CDR2 YSYEKL. The CDR3 spells CASSQEWSRTNTGELFF. CDR3 DNA sequence: TGCGCCAGCAGCCAAGAATGGTCGCGGACAAACACCGGGGAGCTGTTTTTT.

The sample holds a few counts of this clone. The chain couples TRBV6-5 to TRBJ1-2; 12 bases fit TRBD1. This CDR3 spans 15 amino acids. The V gene's germline CDR1 is MNHEY and CDR2 SVGAGI. V lost 7 bases, J lost 8 bases, and 11 bases stayed unmatched. The CDR3: CASNSGTGGAGGYTF. The CDR3 DNA reads TGTGCCAGCAACTCCGGGACAGGGGGCGCGGGGGGCTACACCTTC.

The CDR3 loop is CASRKGGAGEKLFF. CDR3 coding DNA: TGTGCCAGCAGGAAGGGGGGGGCTGGAGAAAAACTGTTTTTT. J is TRBJ1-4 and V is TRBV28; D may be TRBD1 (6 bases). V was trimmed by 6 bases and J by 8 bases, leaving 16 bases between them. CDR1 MDHEN and CDR2 SYDVKM come from the germline V gene. The CDR3 contains 14 residues.

V usage is TRBV5-1 and J usage is TRBJ2-5, with no clear D. V gave up 0 bases and J gave up 2 bases, with 8 bases separating them. The CDR3 length is 14 residues. Germline CDR1 is SGHRS and CDR2 is YFSETQ. The DNA of the CDR3 is TGCGCCAGCAGCTTGGCCGTTAGTCAAGAGACCCAGTACTTC. As protein: CASSLAVSQETQYF.

The V call is TRBV6-1, the J call TRBJ1-1; 10 positions agree with TRBD1. The CDR3 runs to 15 residues. With V trimmed by 3 bases and J by 8 bases, 9 bases remained unmatched. The germline V gene has CDR1 MNHNS and CDR2 SASEGT. CDR3 bases: TGTGCCAGCAGTGATAGGGACAGGGGAAGGGTAGAAGCTTTCTTT. It translates to CASSDRDRGRVEAFF.

This rearrangement joins TRBV5-6 to TRBJ2-7; D is possibly TRBD1 or TRBD2 (5 bases each). Trimming removed 1 base at V and 2 bases at J, with 16 bases between. Germline-derived CDR1 and CDR2 are SGHDT and YYEEEE. There are 16 residues in the CDR3. CDR3 DNA sequence: TGTGCCAGCAGCTTGTTCGGTGCACAGGAGGCCTACGAGCAGTACTTC. Its translation is CASSLFGAQEAYEQYF.

CDR3 nucleotides: TGTGCCAGCAGCTTAGATGGGCGGACTAGCGGGAAGACCGGGGAGCTGTTTTTT. It encodes CASSLDGRTSGKTGELFF. The V gene is TRBV7-2, the J gene TRBJ2-2; 12 nucleotides match TRBD2. V gave up 1 base and J gave up 5 bases; unmatched junction bases: 8. CDR1 SGHTA and CDR2 FQGNSA come from the germline V gene. The length of the CDR3 is 18 residues.

The chain couples TRBV7-9 to TRBJ1-4; TRBD1 is a possible D gene (6 bases). Per germline, CDR1 SEHNR and CDR2 FQNEAQ (reference sequence). Trimming shortened V by 4 bases and J by 7 bases, and 19 bases separated the two germline ends. This CDR3 is built from 16 residues. The CDR3 nucleotides are TGTGCCAGCAGCTGGGATTCGGGGGCGAGGGGTGAAAAACTGTTTTTT. Translated: CASSWDSGARGEKLFF.